The present T cell receptor beta chain was sequenced within a study of OX40 agonist ivuxolimab in advanced cancers. Trimming cost V 4 bases and J 0 bases; bases outside gene matches: 20. The CDR3 runs 20 residues. Germline V gives CDR1 MGHRA, CDR2 YSYEKL. The repertoire was sequenced with immunoSEQ multiplex PCR; TCRdb's copy has only in-frame clones and lacks some. Among about 69,000 clones listed, about nine tenths were seen once. The rearrangement joins TRBV4-1 to TRBJ2-7; 8 bases match TRBD1. The clonotype comes from an adult with an advanced solid tumor such as melanoma, head and neck, liver or kidney cancer. Specimen: CD4+ or CD8+ T cells sorted from blood, collected in a trial of the OX40 agonist ivuxolimab. Here the CDR3 reads CASSLLAGNAGQALSYEQYF. CDR3 sequence (DNA): TGCGCCAGCAGCCTATTGGCTGGTAACGCGGGACAGGCCCTCTCCTACGAGCAGTACTTC.